This entry features one T cell receptor (beta chain) sequence. Its matching antigen is unknown. The PCR contained 60 Vbeta and 13 Jbeta primers. Generated by immunoSEQ multiplex PCR, the TCRdb table keeps only in-frame clones and is missing some. The sample holds around 150,000 clones, around 79% seen once. Although they were nominally healthy when sampled, donors likely had unrecorded immune exposures. V lost 2 bases, J lost 1 base, and 13 bases lay in between. The CDR3 spans 16 residues. Germline CDR1 reads SGHTS; CDR2 reads YDEGEE. This record comes from a study of cytomegalovirus exposure and HLA in healthy donors. Study results and caveats: Presence/absence comparisons presumed near-even sequencing depth among donors. Researchers reported in a later analysis that a missense DCLRE1C variant was tied to TCR beta V- and J-gene trimming.

The rearrangement links TRBV5-8 to TRBJ2-1; possible D gene TRBD1, 5 bases. Sequencing used PBMCs. The receptor was isolated from a man aged 35-49 years in good health and CMV-seronegative. The CDR3 DNA sequence: TGTGCCAGCAGCTTCCGGACAACGAAATCCTACAATGAGCAGTTCTTC. This encodes CASSFRTTKSYNEQFF. The complete variable domain, with remaining parts taken from reference TRBV5-8 and TRBJ2-1, reads EAGVTQSPTHLIKTRGQQATLRCSPISGHTSVYWYQQALGLGLQFLLWYDEGEERNRGNFPPRFSGRQFPNYSSELNVNALELEDSALYLCASSFRTTKSYNEQFFGPGTRLTVL.